The present T cell receptor (beta chain) was sequenced within a study of early T cells in non-severe SARS-CoV-2 infection. In the study overall: It was bulk RNA from unsorted whole blood that was sequenced, and the chains were unpaired. Findings and caveats of the study: Comparison of clonotypes with VDJdb favored anti-spike CD8 responses while missing private and CD4 specificities.

Unique molecular identifier tags were affixed to discrete cDNA molecules. In TCRdb, the 5' RACE reads were re-called with MiXCR into one record per CDR3 protein. This sample carries 70,000 to 85,000 distinct CDR3 sequences, more than 10% of them seen once, and the ten largest clones take 15% to 18%. Germline CDR1 reads SQVTM; CDR2 reads ANQGSEA. The length of the CDR3 is 18 residues. This clonotype appeared many times. Its target is not known. V usage is TRBV29-1 and J usage is TRBJ2-6; a weak D match, TRBD1 (6 bases). The input for sequencing was whole blood, taken at baseline. The clonotype comes from an adult who was a healthcare worker with PCR-confirmed SARS-CoV-2 infection or an uninfected control (not recorded which). The donor label of this sample is uncertain. CDR3 DNA: TGCCCCCGCCCCTCCCCGGGCCCAGGGGAAACTGGGGCCAACGTCCTGACTTTC. Protein product: CPRPSPGPGETGANVLTF.